The 16 T cell receptor beta chains below come from one sample, sequenced in a study of T cell responses to AZD1222 COVID-19 vaccine (dated by TCRdb to the early 2020s). Library creation used the immunoSEQ multiplex PCR assay. TCRdb's version of the immuneACCESS table is confined to in-frame rearrangements and falls short of the full clone set. An unresolved V gene accounts for under half of the shortfall where checked; the remainder is of unknown origin. The sample includes roughly 100,000 clones, with about 88% observed a single time. The ten largest clones capture roughly 9.2% of the sample. Per the publication, the time point label means: baseline before first vaccination. Sequencing used peripheral blood, obtained on day 0 of AZD1222 vaccination. The receptors were sampled from an adult in good health.

The chain recombines TRBV29-1 with TRBJ1-2; 8 nucleotides agree with TRBD1. The CDR3 consists of 11 residues. Germline V gives CDR1 SQVTM, CDR2 ANQGSEA. J was trimmed by 5 bases and V by 6 bases; bases with no gene match: 2. In DNA, the CDR3 is TGCAGCGTGGGACAGGATTATGGCTACACCTTC. Its protein product is CSVGQDYGYTF.

The rearrangement links TRBV7-8 to TRBJ2-5; TRBD2 is a possible D gene (5 bases). The CDR3 is 13 amino acids. The germline V gene has CDR1 SGHVS and CDR2 FQNEAQ. Trimming cost V 6 bases and J 5 bases, with 13 bases left between them. CDR3 residues: CASSRGSSETQYF. The CDR3 nucleotides are TGTGCCAGCAGTCGAGGGAGTAGTGAGACCCAGTACTTC.

This clone was counted once. This chain connects TRBV18 to TRBJ2-2, with D maybe TRBD1 (5 bases). This CDR3 has 16 residues. Trimming left V 3 bases short and J 1 base short, with 12 bases between. Germline lookup yields CDR1 KGHSH and CDR2 LQKENI. CDR3 in DNA: TGTGCCAGCTCACCGGACGGACATATGAACACCGGGGAGCTGTTTTTT. Translating it yields CASSPDGHMNTGELFF.

The chain has TRBV7-7 and TRBJ2-7; 15 positions match TRBD2. This CDR3 region has 18 residues. Germline V gene lookup returns CDR1 SSHAT and CDR2 FNYEAQ (reference sequence). V gave up 5 bases and J gave up 0 bases; unmatched junction bases: 8. The CDR3 here is CASSPGLAGGVASYEQYF. CDR3 coding DNA: TGTGCCAGCAGCCCCGGACTAGCGGGAGGGGTAGCCTCCTACGAGCAGTACTTC.

The chain employs TRBV15 and TRBJ1-3; perhaps TRBD1 as D (6 bases). The V end was cut by 3 bases, the J end by 1 base, with 10 bases between. The CDR3 consists of 15 residues. The germline V gene has CDR1 LNHNV and CDR2 YYDKDF (reference sequence). The CDR3: CATSRGGGSGNTIYF. The CDR3 bases are TGTGCCACCAGCAGGGGAGGGGGATCTGGAAACACCATATATTTT.

The rearrangement joins TRBV9 to TRBJ1-4, with TRBD1 identical over 7 bases. This CDR3 is 13 amino acids long. Germline V gene lookup returns CDR1 SGDLS and CDR2 YYNGEE. Trimming cost V 0 bases and J 8 bases; bases outside gene matches: 1. Here the CDR3 reads CASSVGTGEKLFF. The CDR3 DNA reads as TGTGCCAGCAGCGTAGGGACAGGCGAAAAACTGTTTTTT.

The CDR3 loop reads CASSAEGNQPQHF. The CDR3 nucleotides read TGTGCCAGCAGTGCTGAGGGTAATCAGCCCCAGCATTTT. The V call is TRBV2, the J call TRBJ1-5; the D is unclear. The CDR3 runs to 13 residues. V dropped 4 bases and J dropped 4 bases, with 8 bases sitting between them. CDR1 and CDR2 from the germline V gene are SNHLY and FYNNEI.

J is TRBJ1-2 and V is TRBV6-5, with 7 bases matching TRBD1. With V trimmed by 0 bases and J by 1 base, 5 bases remained unmatched. CDR1 and CDR2 (germline): MNHEY, SVGAGI. This CDR3 is 16 amino acids long. The CDR3 loop reads CASSYSGQKINYGYTF. DNA for the CDR3: TGTGCCAGCAGTTACTCGGGACAGAAGATTAACTATGGCTACACCTTC.

This clone was counted once. The chain uses TRBV19 and TRBJ1-2; 10 positions match TRBD1. The CDR3 has 13 amino acids. With 8 bases clipped from V and 5 bases from J, the junction kept 5 bases outside the gene matches. In germline, CDR1 is LNHDA, CDR2 SQIVND (reference sequence). The CDR3 region has the DNA TGTGCCAGTCGGGACAGGGGATTTTATGGCTACACCTTC. Protein sequence: CASRDRGFYGYTF.

This chain uses TRBV6-6 with TRBJ1-1; 9 bases agree with TRBD1. The V segment lost 6 bases and the J segment 11 bases; nucleotides outside the gene matches: 10. Germline CDR1 reads MNHNY; CDR2 reads SVGAGI (reference sequence). The CDR3 totals 13 residues. The CDR3 nucleotides read TGTGCCAGCAGCCGCGGGACAGGGACATTTGCTTTCTTT. It specifies CASSRGTGTFAFF.

V gene TRBV19 combines with J gene TRBJ2-1; 10 bases are shared with TRBD2. Germline V gene lookup returns CDR1 LNHDA and CDR2 SQIVND (reference sequence). The CDR3 is 15 residues long. Trimming removed 7 bases from V and 9 bases from J; junction bases left unmatched: 12. CDR3 nucleotide sequence: TGTGCCAGTACCGCAACCGGGACTAGCGAGACTGAGCAGTTCTTC. Its protein is CASTATGTSETEQFF.

V is TRBV19 and J is TRBJ1-1, with D perhaps matching TRBD1 (5 bases). V shed 7 bases and J shed 6 bases, with 15 bases lying between them. CDR3 length: 13 amino acids. Germline CDR1 reads LNHDA; CDR2 reads SQIVND (reference sequence). The CDR3 coding sequence is TGTGCCAGTACATACCGGGTGGGGGCTGAAGCTTTCTTT. Amino acid sequence: CASTYRVGAEAFF.

This clone was seen a single time. The chain uses TRBV7-8 and TRBJ2-1; no firm D call. V dropped 4 bases and J dropped 5 bases, with 18 bases sitting between them. In germline, CDR1 is SGHVS, CDR2 FQNEAQ. The CDR3 is made up of 16 amino acids. The CDR3 protein is CASSSGSWATDNEQFF. DNA of the CDR3: TGTGCCAGCAGCTCCGGTAGTTGGGCGACCGACAATGAGCAGTTCTTC.

CDR3 sequence (DNA): TGTGCCAGCAGCCCCGAGGGCACAGGGACAGATACGCAGTATTTT. This translates into CASSPEGTGTDTQYF. The gene calls are TRBV5-6 and TRBJ2-3, with D perhaps matching TRBD1 (6 bases). The CDR3 has 15 amino acids. V was clipped by 4 bases and J by 3 bases, with 15 bases between them. Looked up from germline, CDR1 is SGHDT and CDR2 is YYEEEE.

V usage is TRBV29-1 and J usage is TRBJ2-7, with D hard to call. This CDR3 spans 10 amino acids. Trimming cost V 8 bases and J 2 bases, with 7 bases left between them. Germline V gene sequence: CDR1 SQVTM, CDR2 ANQGSEA. Here the CDR3 DNA reads TGCAGCCCCGGACCCTACGAGCAGTACTTC. Translated, it gives CSPGPYEQYF.

V is TRBV11-1 and J is TRBJ2-7; 7 bases line up with TRBD2. CDR3 length: 15 residues. The trim removed 5 bases at V and 3 bases at J, leaving 10 bases unmatched. In germline, CDR1 is SGHAT, CDR2 FQDESV (reference sequence). CDR3 coding DNA: TGTGCCAGCAGCCCGAAAGTAGGGACTAACTACGAGCAGTACTTC. This translates into CASSPKVGTNYEQYF.